The present entry profiles one T cell receptor (beta chain) with its context. In the original analysis: Scientists estimated how many nucleated cells there were by amplifying reference gene primers. Method: immunoSEQ multiplex PCR; TCRdb's copy keeps in-frame clones and lacks some. Clone size and the V and J calls come from that table; the DNA yielded D and trimming. The sample consists of around 94,000 clones, approximately 84% of them appearing once. This CDR3 contains 14 residues. The germline CDR1 and CDR2 sequences are LNHNV and YYDKDF (reference sequence). Trimming cost V 1 base and J 2 bases; bases outside gene matches: 1. This sample stems from a study of blood T cell repertoires in COVID-19. Across the whole study: COVID-19 samples from acute and convalescent phases originated in the United States, Italy and Spain. The cDNA or gDNA used as material had been derived from T cells, B-cell-depleted T cells, or PBMCs.

The specimen was peripheral blood. The source of this sequence is a man aged 35-49 years with active or convalescent COVID-19. The gene calls are TRBV15 and TRBJ2-5; 7 nucleotides line up with TRBD1. The CDR3 DNA follows: TGTGCCACCAGCAGAGGGGGACAGCAAGAGACCCAGTACTTC. Protein: CATSRGGQQETQYF.